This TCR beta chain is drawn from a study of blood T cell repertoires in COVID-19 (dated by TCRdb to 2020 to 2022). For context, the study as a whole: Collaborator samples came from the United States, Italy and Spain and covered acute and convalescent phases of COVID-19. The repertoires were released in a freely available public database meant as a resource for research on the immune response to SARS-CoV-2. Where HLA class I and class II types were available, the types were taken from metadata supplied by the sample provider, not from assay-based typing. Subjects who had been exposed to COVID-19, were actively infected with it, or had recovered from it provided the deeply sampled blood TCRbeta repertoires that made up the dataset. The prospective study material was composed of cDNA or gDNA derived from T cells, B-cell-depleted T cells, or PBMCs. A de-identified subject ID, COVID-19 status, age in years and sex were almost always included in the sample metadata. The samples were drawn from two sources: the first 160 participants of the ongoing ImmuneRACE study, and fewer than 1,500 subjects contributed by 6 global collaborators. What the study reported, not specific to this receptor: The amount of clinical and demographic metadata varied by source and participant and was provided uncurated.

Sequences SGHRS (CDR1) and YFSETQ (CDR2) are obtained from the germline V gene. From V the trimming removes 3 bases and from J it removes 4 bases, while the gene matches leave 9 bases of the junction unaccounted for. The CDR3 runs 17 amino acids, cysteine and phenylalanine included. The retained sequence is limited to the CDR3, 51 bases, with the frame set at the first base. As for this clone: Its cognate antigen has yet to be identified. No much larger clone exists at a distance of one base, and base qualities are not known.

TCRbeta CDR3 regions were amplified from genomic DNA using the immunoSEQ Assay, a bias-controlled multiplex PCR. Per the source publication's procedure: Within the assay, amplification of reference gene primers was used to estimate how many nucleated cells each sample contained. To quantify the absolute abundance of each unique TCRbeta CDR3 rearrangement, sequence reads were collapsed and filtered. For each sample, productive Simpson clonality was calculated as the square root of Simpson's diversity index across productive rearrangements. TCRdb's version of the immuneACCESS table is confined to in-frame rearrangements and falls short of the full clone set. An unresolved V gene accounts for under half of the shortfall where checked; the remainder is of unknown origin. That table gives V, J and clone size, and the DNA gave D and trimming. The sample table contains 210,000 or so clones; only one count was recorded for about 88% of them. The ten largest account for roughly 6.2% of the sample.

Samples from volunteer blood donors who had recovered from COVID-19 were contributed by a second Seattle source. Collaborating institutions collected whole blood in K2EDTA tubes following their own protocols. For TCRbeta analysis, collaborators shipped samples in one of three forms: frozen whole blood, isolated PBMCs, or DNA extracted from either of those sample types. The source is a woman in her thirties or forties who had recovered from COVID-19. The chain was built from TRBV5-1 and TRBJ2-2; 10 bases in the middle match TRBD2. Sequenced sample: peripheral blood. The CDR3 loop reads CASSSAPSGSGTGELFF. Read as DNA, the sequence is TGCGCCAGCAGCTCCGCCCCTAGCGGGAGTGGCACCGGGGAGCTGTTTTTT. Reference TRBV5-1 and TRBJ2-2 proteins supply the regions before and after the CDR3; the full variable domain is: KAGVTQTPRYLIKTRGQQVTLSCSPISGHRSVSWYQQTPGQGLQFLFEYFSETQRNKGNFPGRFSGRQFSNSRSEMNVSTLELGDSALYLCASSSAPSGSGTGELFFGEGSRLTVL.